The present T cell receptor beta chain was sequenced within a study of blood T cell repertoires in COVID-19. At the level of the study: In each case, the material was cDNA or gDNA derived from T cells, B-cell-depleted T cells, or PBMCs.

Original methodology: For nucleated cells, counts were estimated from reference gene primer amplification. Profiling relied on immunoSEQ multiplex PCR, and the TCRdb table lists in-frame clones only, not all of them. Clonal size and the V and J genes are those of that table, whereas D and trimming came from the DNA. Of under 500,000 clones listed, around nine tenths are singletons. Cohorts were based on clinical histories the participants reported. Germline V gene data show CDR1 as LNHDA and CDR2 as SQIVND (reference sequence). CDR3 length: 15 amino acids. V lost 5 bases to trimming and J lost 0 bases; unmatched junction nucleotides: 7.

This chain links TRBV19 with TRBJ2-7; 7 nucleotides match TRBD1. Source material: PBMCs or T cells enriched from blood (not recorded which). This receptor was obtained from a young woman with acute COVID-19. The CDR3 region is CASSLYRGTSYEQYF. CDR3 nucleotides: TGTGCCAGTAGTCTATACAGGGGAACCTCCTACGAGCAGTACTTC. The variable domain in full, with the rest retrieved from reference TRBV19 and TRBJ2-7, is DGGITQSPKYLFRKEGQNVTLSCEQNLNHDAMYWYRQDPGQGLRLIYYSQIVNDFQKGDIAEGYSVSREKKESFPLTVTSAQKNPTAFYLCASSLYRGTSYEQYFGPGTRLTVT.